The next 26 T cell receptor beta chains were all read from a single sample in a study of blood T cell repertoires in COVID-19. Some clones are missing from TCRdb's copy, which holds only in-frame ones; the method was immunoSEQ multiplex PCR. The data contain 130,000 to 150,000 clones, more than 60% of them singletons. The sequencing sample was made of peripheral blood. The receptors here all came from a woman in her fifties or sixties with acute or convalescent COVID-19.

CDR3 nucleotides: TGTGCCATCAGTGAGCCCGGACAGGGTTTTACTGAAGCTTTCTTT. Translation gives CAISEPGQGFTEAFF. This chain uses TRBV10-3 with TRBJ1-1, with 8 bases matching TRBD1. Per germline, CDR1 ENHRY and CDR2 SYGVKD. The CDR3 runs 15 residues. J lost 5 bases, V lost 2 bases, and 7 bases had no gene match.

The chain uses TRBV3-1 (or the pseudogene TRBV3-2) and TRBJ1-2; 7 positions agree with TRBD1. V was pared by 5 bases and J by 3 bases, with 6 bases of the junction left unmatched. CDR1 and CDR2 from the germline V gene are LGHDT and YNNKEL (reference sequence). The CDR3 spans 14 residues. CDR3: CASSGDSVYYGYTF. The DNA for the CDR3 is TGTGCCAGCAGCGGGGACAGCGTTTACTATGGCTACACCTTC.

The CDR3 protein is CASSLDYQPQHF. The DNA for the CDR3 is TGTGCCAGCAGCTTAGACTATCAGCCCCAGCATTTT. The V call is TRBV7-8, the J call TRBJ1-5; no reliable D call. The CDR3 contains 12 residues. Trimming took off 1 base at V and 5 bases at J, with 3 bases between the two ends. Germline CDR1 and CDR2: SGHVS and FQNEAQ.

This rearrangement joins TRBV4-1 to TRBJ2-5; 11 nucleotides agree with TRBD2. This CDR3 has 17 residues. Germline-derived CDR1 and CDR2 are MGHRA and YSYEKL. Trimming removed 2 bases from V and 5 bases from J; junction bases left unmatched: 10. The chain's CDR3 is CASSQSRLAGLGETQYF. DNA of the CDR3: TGCGCCAGCAGCCAATCCCGACTAGCGGGACTGGGGGAGACCCAGTACTTC.

This rearrangement joins TRBV20-1 to TRBJ2-7; D is possibly TRBD1 (5 bases). Trimming took 3 bases from V and 0 from J, leaving 21 bases between them. CDR1 is DFQATT and CDR2 is SNEGSKA in the germline V gene (reference sequence). The CDR3 spans 17 residues. CDR3 sequence: CSASRPHPDSFSYEQYF. The CDR3 nucleotides are TGCAGTGCTAGTCGCCCTCACCCTGACAGTTTCTCCTACGAGCAGTACTTC.

The chain combines TRBV28 with TRBJ2-7; 8 nucleotides match TRBD2. Per germline, CDR1 MDHEN and CDR2 SYDVKM. The CDR3 loop spans 14 amino acids. V was clipped by 2 bases and J by 5 bases; unmatched bases: 5. The CDR3 DNA sequence: TGTGCCAGCAGTTTAATAGCGGGAAGCCACGAGCAGTACTTC. As protein: CASSLIAGSHEQYF.

The genes are TRBV28 and TRBJ2-4; 7 bases line up with TRBD2. The CDR3 covers 16 residues. Unmatched junction bases numbered 14, after V lost 7 bases and J lost 5 bases. The V gene's germline CDR1 is MDHEN and CDR2 SYDVKM. In nucleotides, the CDR3 is TGTGCCAGCACCCCGGCGGGCATCCGGGGGGAAAACATTCAGTACTTC. As protein: CASTPAGIRGENIQYF.

The J gene is TRBJ1-6, the V gene TRBV6-2 or TRBV6-3; D is possibly TRBD1 (5 bases). The CDR3 runs to 14 residues. The V gene's germline CDR1 is MNHEY and CDR2 SVGEGT. Trimming stripped 2 bases from V and 9 bases from J, with 11 bases between. DNA for the CDR3: TGTGCCAGCAGTTACAGCAGGGATCGTTCACCCCTCCACTTT. Encoded protein: CASSYSRDRSPLHF.

The V and J genes are TRBV7-3 and TRBJ2-6; 9 nucleotides match TRBD1. Germline-derived CDR1 and CDR2 are SGHTA and FQGTGA. This CDR3 is 19 amino acids long. V dropped 5 bases and J dropped 0; count of bases not matched to a gene: 11. The CDR3 loop is CASSPGTGTFFSGANVLTF. In DNA form, the CDR3 reads TGTGCCAGCAGCCCCGGGACAGGGACCTTCTTCTCTGGGGCCAACGTCCTGACTTTC.

V and J are TRBV5-1 and TRBJ2-3, with D maybe TRBD1 (5 bases). CDR1 and CDR2 (germline): SGHRS, YFSETQ. The CDR3 spans 16 residues. Trimming left V 1 base short and J 0 bases short, with 12 bases between. CDR3 region: CASSLRPSGSTDTQYF. CDR3 DNA sequence: TGCGCCAGCAGCTTGCGGCCCTCAGGGAGCACAGATACGCAGTATTTT.

The rearrangement uses TRBV4-1 and TRBJ2-1, with D possibly TRBD2 on 5 matching bases. CDR1 MGHRA and CDR2 YSYEKL come from the germline V gene. V shed 3 bases and J shed 0 bases, with 12 bases lying between them. The CDR3 has 16 amino acids. The CDR3 here is CASSHPVGSSYNEQFF. As DNA, the CDR3 is TGCGCCAGCAGCCACCCGGTGGGGAGCTCCTACAATGAGCAGTTCTTC.

The rearrangement links TRBV30 to TRBJ1-2; 9 bases line up with TRBD1. The CDR3 loop spans 13 amino acids. Losses at the gene ends were 0 bases for V and 9 bases for J; bases not matched to a gene: 5. CDR1 is GTSNPN and CDR2 is SVGIG in the germline V gene (reference sequence). The CDR3 nucleotides are TGTGCCTGGAGTGTGGGGGGACAGGGACGCTACACCTTC. Translation gives CAWSVGGQGRYTF.

This clone was observed at least ten times. This rearrangement joins TRBV29-1 to TRBJ2-2; TRBD1 aligns across 10 bases. V shed 5 bases and J 6 bases; nucleotides not matched to a gene: 6. Germline assignment: CDR1 SQVTM and CDR2 ANQGSEA. The length of the CDR3 is 14 residues. CDR3 nucleotide sequence: TGCAGCGTTACTAGGGACAGGGGACCCGGGGAGCTGTTTTTT. It specifies CSVTRDRGPGELFF.

V gene TRBV2 combines with J gene TRBJ2-7, with TRBD1 matching over 7 bases. CDR1 and CDR2 (germline): SNHLY, FYNNEI. The CDR3 is 14 residues long. The V segment lost 4 bases and the J segment 3 bases; nucleotides outside the gene matches: 6. The CDR3 spells CASSGSGGNYEQYF. Here the CDR3 DNA reads TGTGCCAGCAGTGGATCAGGGGGTAACTACGAGCAGTACTTC.

V usage is TRBV10-3 and J usage is TRBJ2-1; 8 bases are a match to TRBD1. The length of the CDR3 is 13 residues. Germline loops: CDR1 ENHRY, CDR2 SYGVKD. V lost 4 bases, J lost 8 bases, and 4 bases stayed unmatched. The chain's CDR3 is CAISGGQVDEQFF. CDR3 DNA: TGTGCCATCAGTGGGGGACAGGTCGATGAGCAGTTCTTC.

The J gene is TRBJ2-7, the V gene TRBV5-6; weak D call: TRBD1 (6 bases). There are 15 residues in the CDR3. Germline V lookup: CDR1 SGHDT, CDR2 YYEEEE. Trimming left V 3 bases short and J 2 bases short, with 15 bases between. The CDR3 coding sequence is TGTGCCAGCAGCTGGAAGACAGGTGGGCCCTACGAGCAGTACTTC. Translating it yields CASSWKTGGPYEQYF.

The CDR3 reads CASSQHSRGRYNEQFF. Written as DNA, the CDR3 is TGTGCCAGCAGCCAACATTCCAGGGGTAGGTACAATGAGCAGTTCTTC. The gene calls are TRBV4-2 and TRBJ2-1, with TRBD1 as a possible D gene (6 bases). The CDR3 runs to 16 residues. Germline V gene sequence: CDR1 LGHNA, CDR2 YNFKEQ. V was trimmed by 2 bases and J by 4 bases, leaving 15 bases between them.

In its sample, this clone was seen a few times. This chain links TRBV30 with TRBJ1-4; 7 bases agree with TRBD1. There are 12 residues in the CDR3. Germline values: CDR1 GTSNPN, CDR2 SVGIG (reference sequence). The trim removed 7 bases at V and 8 bases at J, leaving 7 bases unmatched. The CDR3 nucleotides read TGTGCCTTACAGGGGCGACGGGAAAAACTGTTTTTT. As protein: CALQGRREKLFF.

This clone was found a few times. The J gene is TRBJ2-2, the V gene TRBV9; 9 bases line up with TRBD2. Trimming cost V 2 bases and J 1 base; bases outside gene matches: 6. Germline values: CDR1 SGDLS, CDR2 YYNGEE. The CDR3 extends over 17 amino acids. The CDR3 loop reads CASSVSSGRMNTGELFF. The CDR3 DNA sequence: TGTGCCAGCAGCGTGAGTAGCGGGAGAATGAACACCGGGGAGCTGTTTTTT.

The chain carries TRBV25-1 and TRBJ2-7; D possibly corresponds to TRBD2 (5 bases). Germline CDR1 reads MGHDK; CDR2 reads SYGVNS. V dropped 4 bases and J dropped 6 bases, with 10 bases sitting between them. The length of the CDR3 is 12 residues. CDR3 sequence (DNA): TGTGCCAGCAGTGTCCATACTAGCGAGCAGTACTTC. Residues: CASSVHTSEQYF.

CDR3 sequence (DNA): TGTGCCAGCAGTTTGGGGCGGCAAGAGACCCAGTACTTC. It codes for CASSLGRQETQYF. The chain joins TRBV28 to TRBJ2-5; maybe TRBD1 (5 bases). The CDR3 sequence is 13 residues long. The germline CDR1 and CDR2 sequences are MDHEN and SYDVKM. V shed 3 bases and J shed 2 bases, with 7 bases lying between them.

The V and J genes are TRBV10-3 and TRBJ2-1, with 10 bases identical to TRBD1. Germline CDR1 ENHRY, CDR2 SYGVKD. V lost 6 bases, J lost 8 bases, and 10 bases stayed unmatched. The CDR3 is 15 residues long. CDR3 amino acids: CAIRAISTGGHEQFF. CDR3 sequence (DNA): TGTGCCATCAGGGCCATTTCGACAGGGGGCCATGAGCAGTTCTTC.

A few counts support this clone. V gene TRBV7-3 combines with J gene TRBJ2-3; weak D call: TRBD2 (5 bases). Trimming took 5 bases from V and 2 from J, leaving 14 bases between them. The CDR3 runs to 15 residues. Germline loops: CDR1 SGHTA, CDR2 FQGTGA. The CDR3 loop is CASSPTRGPTDTQYF. The CDR3 DNA sequence: TGTGCCAGCAGCCCCACCAGAGGGCCCACAGATACGCAGTATTTT.

The genes are TRBV11-2 and TRBJ2-3, with D possibly being TRBD2 (6 bases). Germline loops: CDR1 SGHAT, CDR2 FQNNGV. Trimming left V 3 bases short and J 0 bases short, with 7 bases between. The CDR3 contains 14 residues. The CDR3: CASSFGGSTDTQYF. In DNA, the CDR3 is TGTGCCAGCAGCTTTGGGGGGAGCACAGATACGCAGTATTTT.

The V call is TRBV29-1, the J call TRBJ2-1; D remains ambiguous. This CDR3 is built from 15 residues. The V gene lost 0 bases and the J gene lost 0 bases, with 9 bases spanning the gap. Germline lookup yields CDR1 SQVTM and CDR2 ANQGSEA. As DNA, the CDR3 is TGCAGCGTTGAAGATACGTGGAGCTCCTACAATGAGCAGTTCTTC. Amino acids: CSVEDTWSSYNEQFF.

The chain combines TRBV30 with TRBJ2-7, with TRBD2 matching 13 bases. Germline trimming cut 3 bases from V and 7 bases from J; bases unmatched to any gene: 9. In germline, CDR1 is GTSNPN, CDR2 SVGIG (reference sequence). The CDR3 is 15 residues long. CDR3 region: CAWRGGLAGTREQYF. The CDR3 nucleotides read TGTGCCTGGAGGGGGGGACTAGCGGGAACAAGGGAGCAGTACTTC.